Each of the 28 T cell receptor beta chains below was sequenced from the same sample in a study of blood T cell repertoires in COVID-19. Measured with immunoSEQ multiplex PCR; TCRdb has only the in-frame clones, and not every one. The sample includes 250,000 or so clones, roughly 81% seen only once; the top ten take about 6.9%. Sequenced: PBMCs or T cells enriched from blood (not recorded which). The origin of the receptors is a woman in her forties or fifties who had been exposed to COVID-19.

The chain links TRBV19 to TRBJ1-3; D call uncertain. Germline V gene lookup returns CDR1 LNHDA and CDR2 SQIVND (reference sequence). This CDR3 contains 16 residues. Trimming shortened V by 5 bases and J by 0 bases, and 14 bases separated the two germline ends. The CDR3 sequence is CASSRPGAVSGNTIYF. Here the CDR3 DNA reads TGTGCCAGTAGTCGTCCAGGTGCCGTCTCTGGAAACACCATATATTTT.

This rearrangement joins TRBV11-2 to TRBJ2-7; no firm D call. Trimming removed 0 bases from V and 7 bases from J, with 10 bases in between. Looked up from germline, CDR1 is SGHAT and CDR2 is FQNNGV. This CDR3 region has 13 residues. The CDR3 protein is CASSLEAVNEQYF. The DNA for the CDR3 is TGTGCCAGCAGCTTAGAGGCTGTTAATGAGCAGTACTTC.

The chain uses TRBV7-2 and TRBJ2-2; 12 nucleotides align to TRBD2. Unmatched junction bases numbered 5, after V lost 5 bases and J lost 4 bases. Germline lookup yields CDR1 SGHTA and CDR2 FQGNSA. There are 16 residues in the CDR3. For the CDR3, the DNA is TGTGCCAGCAGCGCCCCGGGACTAGCGGGCACCGGGGAGCTGTTTTTT. It is translated as CASSAPGLAGTGELFF.

CDR3 sequence reads: CASSPQGYHSGNTIYF. For the CDR3, the DNA is TGTGCCAGCAGTCCACAGGGTTATCACTCTGGAAACACCATATATTTT. The rearrangement joins TRBV28 to TRBJ1-3; D is perhaps TRBD1 (6 bases). CDR3 length equals 16 residues. Germline V lookup: CDR1 MDHEN, CDR2 SYDVKM. V lost 5 bases and J 0 bases, leaving 14 bases between the germline ends.

The V call is TRBV28, the J call TRBJ2-7; possible D gene TRBD1, 5 bases. The CDR3 extends over 15 amino acids. V was cut by 7 bases and J by 7 bases, with 23 bases left in between. The V gene's germline CDR1 is MDHEN and CDR2 SYDVKM. CDR3 sequence reads: CASNPGPPRIREQYF. The CDR3 coding sequence is TGTGCCAGCAACCCAGGGCCCCCCCGGATCCGGGAGCAGTACTTC.

The chain couples TRBV11-2 to TRBJ2-6, with D possibly being TRBD1 (6 bases). Germline lookup yields CDR1 SGHAT and CDR2 FQNNGV. The ends were cut back, 5 bases at V and 0 bases at J, with 14 bases in the middle. The CDR3 length is 17 residues. The CDR3: CASSPYGRGSGANVLTF. The CDR3 DNA reads as TGTGCCAGCAGCCCCTACGGCAGGGGCTCTGGGGCCAACGTCCTGACTTTC.

The chain recombines TRBV19 with TRBJ2-1; D is uncertain. This CDR3 region has 14 residues. Germline V lookup: CDR1 LNHDA, CDR2 SQIVND (reference sequence). The V and J ends lost 1 base and 6 bases respectively, with 10 bases between them. The CDR3 sequence is CASSIGSYGNEQFF. In DNA form, the CDR3 reads TGTGCCAGTAGTATAGGGTCTTACGGCAATGAGCAGTTCTTC.

The gene calls are TRBV20-1 and TRBJ1-1; D may be TRBD1 (5 bases). The germline V gene encodes CDR1 DFQATT and CDR2 SNEGSKA (reference sequence). Deletions cut 6 bases from V and 3 bases from J, with 8 bases between. This CDR3 comprises 11 residues. Here the CDR3 DNA reads TGCAGTGCCGGGGGGGACACTGAAGCTTTCTTT. Its protein product is CSAGGDTEAFF.

The chain combines TRBV5-1 with TRBJ2-7; 10 bases map to TRBD1. The ends lost 4 bases at V and 3 bases at J; junction bases unmatched: 4. Germline lookup yields CDR1 SGHRS and CDR2 YFSETQ. The CDR3 sequence is 14 residues long. The CDR3, as DNA: TGCGCCAGCAGCAAGACAGGGGGCAACTACGAGCAGTACTTC. This codes for CASSKTGGNYEQYF.

V is TRBV30 and J is TRBJ1-2; tentatively, D is TRBD1 (5 bases). The CDR3 extends over 13 amino acids. Germline assignment: CDR1 GTSNPN and CDR2 SVGIG (reference sequence). V was cut by 3 bases and J by 5 bases, with 13 bases left in between. The CDR3 sequence is CAWSPGGVYGYTF. In DNA, the CDR3 is TGTGCCTGGAGCCCTGGAGGGGTATATGGCTACACCTTC.

V is TRBV5-4 and J is TRBJ1-1; 7 nucleotides align to TRBD1. Germline values: CDR1 SGHNT, CDR2 YYREEE (reference sequence). There are 14 residues in the CDR3. J gave up 2 bases and V 4 bases, and 5 bases lay outside the gene matches. CDR3 sequence reads: CASSPGQYNTEAFF. CDR3 coding DNA: TGTGCCAGCAGCCCGGGACAGTACAACACTGAAGCTTTCTTT.

This rearrangement joins TRBV10-3 to TRBJ1-2; 9 bases match TRBD1. Germline V gene data show CDR1 as ENHRY and CDR2 as SYGVKD. V was clipped by 7 bases and J by 5 bases; unmatched bases: 5. CDR3 size: 13 residues. The CDR3, as DNA: TGTGCCATCAAGGGGACAGGGCCTTATGGCTACACCTTC. It encodes CAIKGTGPYGYTF.

In its sample, this clone was seen a few times. The chain joins TRBV6-6 to TRBJ1-6; the D gene is possibly TRBD1 (5 bases). Trimming shortened V by 5 bases and J by 7 bases, and 9 bases separated the two germline ends. This CDR3 region has 13 residues. Germline values: CDR1 MNHNY, CDR2 SVGAGI (reference sequence). CDR3 bases: TGTGCCAGCAGTGGGGCAAGGAATTCACCCCTCCACTTT. Its translation is CASSGARNSPLHF.

The J gene is TRBJ1-1, the V gene TRBV19; possible D gene TRBD1, 5 bases. CDR3 length: 13 residues. V lost 7 bases to trimming and J lost 2 bases, with 11 bases between them. From germline, CDR1 is LNHDA and CDR2 SQIVND (reference sequence). CDR3 bases: TGTGCCAGTATCAGGGACTATAACACTGAAGCTTTCTTT. This codes for CASIRDYNTEAFF. Supplemented by reference TRBV19 and TRBJ1-1, the full variable domain reads DGGITQSPKYLFRKEGQNVTLSCEQNLNHDAMYWYRQDPGQGLRLIYYSQIVNDFQKGDIAEGYSVSREKKESFPLTVTSAQKNPTAFYLCASIRDYNTEAFFGQGTRLTVV.

This chain uses TRBV18 with TRBJ2-3, with 8 bases fitting TRBD1. V was pared by 3 bases and J by 3 bases, with 8 bases of the junction left unmatched. This CDR3 has 16 residues. Germline assignment: CDR1 KGHSH and CDR2 LQKENI. The CDR3 DNA is TGTGCCAGCTCACCCCCGACAGGGGCGAAGACAGATACGCAGTATTTT. This translates into CASSPPTGAKTDTQYF.

The CDR3 spells CAWRQIPSRFEQFF. CDR3 DNA: TGTGCCTGGAGGCAGATTCCCTCAAGATTTGAGCAGTTCTTC. This sequence joins TRBV30 and TRBJ2-1; unclear D gene. With 3 bases removed from V and 9 bases from J, the gap between germline ends came to 18 bases. This CDR3 spans 14 amino acids. Germline CDR1 is GTSNPN and CDR2 is SVGIG (reference sequence). Full variable domain (remainder filled in from reference TRBV30 and TRBJ2-1): SQTIHQWPATLVQPVGSPLSLECTVEGTSNPNLYWYRQAAGRGLQLLFYSVGIGQISSEVPQNLSASRPQDRQFILSSKKLLLSDSGFYLCAWRQIPSRFEQFFGPGTRLTVL.

J is TRBJ2-7 and V is TRBV15; D perhaps matches TRBD2 (7 bases). Trimming cost V 0 bases and J 3 bases, with 12 bases left between them. The CDR3 is 15 residues long. Germline V gives CDR1 LNHNV, CDR2 YYDKDF (reference sequence). CDR3 bases: TGTGCCACCAGCAGAGATGGGGGGGCCCGCTACGAGCAGTACTTC. Its protein product is CATSRDGGARYEQYF.

CDR3 loop: CASSYGTGTSEQFF. The CDR3, as DNA: TGTGCCAGCAGTTACGGTACAGGGACAAGCGAGCAGTTCTTC. The V call is TRBV6-5, the J call TRBJ2-1; TRBD1 is a possible D gene (6 bases). V was cut by 2 bases and J by 10 bases, with 15 bases left in between. The CDR3 is 14 residues long. The germline gives CDR1 MNHEY, CDR2 SVGAGI.

The rearrangement links TRBV7-2 to TRBJ2-3, with 13 bases aligning to TRBD2. In germline, CDR1 is SGHTA, CDR2 FQGNSA. With 5 bases clipped from V and 1 base from J, the junction kept 6 bases outside the gene matches. The CDR3 spans 17 residues. The CDR3 reads CASSPGLAGVRTDTQYF. CDR3 nucleotide sequence: TGTGCCAGCAGCCCCGGACTAGCGGGGGTACGCACAGATACGCAGTATTTT.

The chain couples TRBV23-1 to TRBJ1-2, with 9 bases that match TRBD1. TRBV23-1 is an open reading frame, and its role is uncertain. The ends lost 6 bases at V and 2 bases at J; junction bases unmatched: 13. This CDR3 has 17 residues. The CDR3 loop reads CASSQAWTGEGNYGYTF. The CDR3 region has the DNA TGCGCCAGCAGCCAAGCCTGGACAGGGGAGGGGAACTATGGCTACACCTTC.

The chain joins TRBV10-2 to TRBJ1-2; 8 bases fit TRBD1. The CDR3 length is 15 residues. The germline CDR1 and CDR2 sequences are WSHSY and SAAADI. The V segment lost 2 bases and the J segment 8 bases; nucleotides outside the gene matches: 10. The CDR3 sequence is CASSEARTGKMGYTF. The DNA of the CDR3 is TGCGCCAGCAGTGAGGCTCGGACAGGGAAGATGGGCTACACCTTC.

This clone appeared a single time. The chain couples TRBV20-1 to TRBJ1-4; 9 bases align to TRBD1. The CDR3 is 11 amino acids. With V trimmed by 6 bases and J by 10 bases, 3 bases remained unmatched. The V gene's germline CDR1 is DFQATT and CDR2 SNEGSKA (reference sequence). The CDR3 spells CSALTGGKLFF. CDR3 nucleotides: TGCAGTGCCCTGACAGGGGGAAAACTGTTTTTT.

The V call is TRBV10-3, the J call TRBJ1-1; 7 bases are a match to TRBD1. The CDR3 length is 15 residues. V was pared by 4 bases and J by 1 base, with 6 bases of the junction left unmatched. CDR1 and CDR2 from the germline V gene are ENHRY and SYGVKD. CDR3 region: CAISGPGGKNTEAFF. The DNA of the CDR3 is TGTGCCATCAGTGGGCCAGGGGGAAAGAACACTGAAGCTTTCTTT.

This clone was counted once. This rearrangement joins TRBV14 to TRBJ2-2; weak D call: TRBD2 (5 bases). This CDR3 contains 14 residues. The germline V and J ends were trimmed by 1 base and 7 bases, with 10 bases remaining between them. CDR1 and CDR2 from the germline V gene are SGHDN and FVKESK. The CDR3 here is CASSQVRGSGELFF. CDR3 coding DNA: TGTGCCAGCAGCCAAGTCCGAGGGAGCGGGGAGCTGTTTTTT.

In DNA form, the CDR3 reads TGCGCCAGCAGAAGCCAGGGTGACTATTCACCCCTCCACTTT. Translation gives CASRSQGDYSPLHF. The chain recombines TRBV5-1 with TRBJ1-6, with D possibly matching TRBD1 (5 bases). The CDR3 consists of 14 residues. The V gene's germline CDR1 is SGHRS and CDR2 YFSETQ. V was clipped by 5 bases and J by 8 bases, with 14 bases between them.

V and J are TRBV7-2 and TRBJ2-1; tentative D call: TRBD2 (6 bases). V dropped 1 base and J dropped 3 bases, with 10 bases sitting between them. The CDR3 length is 15 residues. Per the germline V gene, CDR1 is SGHTA and CDR2 is FQGNSA. CDR3 loop: CASSLVGGIYNEQFF. For the CDR3, the DNA is TGTGCCAGCAGCTTAGTAGGCGGGATCTACAATGAGCAGTTCTTC.

This clone was found once. J is TRBJ1-1 and V is TRBV18; D is undetermined. This CDR3 contains 12 residues. Germline-derived CDR1 and CDR2 are KGHSH and LQKENI. V was pared by 3 bases and J by 7 bases, with 9 bases between. The CDR3 DNA follows: TGTGCCAGCTCACCGGCCCAGGATGAAGCTTTCTTT. This encodes CASSPAQDEAFF.

The chain carries TRBV5-1 and TRBJ2-3; D perhaps matches TRBD1 (5 bases). The CDR3 is made up of 16 amino acids. V was shortened by 2 bases and J by 2 bases, with 15 bases between the two germline ends. CDR1 and CDR2 from the germline V gene are SGHRS and YFSETQ. The CDR3 DNA is TGCGCCAGCAGCTTCCGACAGAGGAAGGACACAGATACGCAGTATTTT. Residues: CASSFRQRKDTDTQYF.